This record covers a single TCR beta chain. Its antigen is unknown. At one end the junction does not follow the germline gene, possibly because of a read error. The CDR3 contains 14 residues. The germline CDR1 and CDR2 sequences are SGHRS and YFSETQ. Then a second PCR, running roughly 7 to 11 cycles, was carried out with a sample-barcoded 5' primer and a J-beta primer mix. TCRdb redid the calling of the 5' RACE reads with MiXCR, one entry per CDR3 protein. The sample carries hundreds of thousands of distinct CDR3 sequences, roughly 31% recorded once. The source of the sample is a study of blood T cells in healthy people across ages. Study-level results: Both higher diversity and more naive CD4+ cells marked long-lived donors when set against aged donors.

Every donor gave roughly 9.2 milliliters of peripheral blood. The clonotype was recovered from a woman of 80 years or more in good health. The source material was blood. The chain links TRBV5-1 to TRBJ2-4; D is uncertain. CDR3 region: CAGSQYFRYNEQYF. The CDR3 region has the DNA TGCGCCGGCAGCCAATACTTCAGATACAATGAGCAGTACTTC. Full variable domain (outside the CDR3, taken from reference TRBV5-1 and TRBJ2-4): KAGVTQTPRYLIKTRGQQVTLSCSPISGHRSVSWYQQTPGQGLQFLFEYFSETQRNKGNFPGRFSGRQFSNSRSEMNVSTLELGDSALYLCAGSQYFRYNEQYFGAGTRLSVL.